The 27 T cell receptor beta chains reported below all come from one sample, sequenced in a study of human T cells and chemical hapten exposure (dated by TCRdb to the early 2020s). Read against the paper, the sample's time point label means: patch test 1, 2 weeks after DPC sensitization. This sample's treatment or condition label indicates: therapeutic diphenylcyclopropenone sensitization with weekly scalp DPC. Unfractionated whole blood was collected in Tempus Blood RNA tubes, and total RNA was extracted from that blood. The library came from RACE. The sample was run on a NextSeq 500. TCRdb reanalyzed the raw reads on its own, using fastp at Q25 for trimming and MiXCR for clone calling, and kept in-frame beta chains. Rows with a matching CDR3 protein are joined into one entry that keeps the most common DNA and genes. This sample has roughly 50,000 distinct CDR3 sequences in its table, and about 11% of those were observed once. Clones ranked in the top ten supply approximately 1.8% of the sample.

The source material was whole blood, sampled in connection with sensitization to the hapten diphenylcyclopropenone (DPC). The receptor source for this set is a woman aged 40 to 49 with alopecia areata. Some clones in this sample may be carry-over from other donors' samples.

This clonotype came up many times. V is TRBV2 and J is TRBJ2-7; D remains ambiguous. CDR3 length: 12 residues. V lost 6 bases to trimming and J lost 6 bases, with 12 bases between them. CDR1 is SNHLY, CDR2 FYNNEI, per germline. In DNA form, the CDR3 reads TGTGCCAGCAGCCAAGACATCGGCGAGCAGTACTTC. Translating it yields CASSQDIGEQYF.

This clonotype was detected ten times or more. This chain connects TRBV20-1 to TRBJ2-2; TRBD2 matches at 12 bases. The CDR3 runs to 17 residues. Looked up from germline, CDR1 is DFQATT and CDR2 is SNEGSKA (reference sequence). V trimming: 0 bases; J trimming: 3 bases; junction bases outside the gene matches: 5. The CDR3 reads CSARDSASGGDTGELFF. The DNA of the CDR3 is TGCAGTGCTAGAGATTCCGCTAGCGGGGGGGACACCGGGGAGCTGTTTTTT.

This clonotype was detected only once. This chain joins TRBV29-1 and TRBJ1-1, with a possible D match to TRBD1 (6 bases). Trimming cost V 6 bases and J 5 bases, with 13 bases left between them. This CDR3 spans 12 amino acids. The germline CDR1 and CDR2 sequences are SQVTM and ANQGSEA. The CDR3, as DNA: TGCAGCGTGACGGACGGACAGACTGAAGCTTTCTTT. It yields the protein CSVTDGQTEAFF.

This clonotype was recorded at least ten times. V gene TRBV18 combines with J gene TRBJ1-1, with D hard to call. V lost 3 bases to trimming and J lost 4 bases, with 3 bases between them. Germline V gene lookup returns CDR1 KGHSH and CDR2 LQKENI. This CDR3 spans 11 amino acids. Here the CDR3 reads CASSPGTEAFF. Here the CDR3 DNA reads TGTGCCAGCTCACCGGGCACTGAAGCTTTCTTT.

This clonotype occurred many times. The genes are TRBV7-9 and TRBJ2-3, with unresolved D. Germline V lookup: CDR1 SEHNR, CDR2 FQNEAQ (reference sequence). V was trimmed by 4 bases and J by 4 bases, leaving 6 bases between them. This CDR3 has 12 amino acids. As DNA, the CDR3 is TGTGCCAGCAGCTGGGAAGCAGATACGCAGTATTTT. Amino acid sequence: CASSWEADTQYF.

This clonotype was picked up many times. This rearrangement joins TRBV9 to TRBJ2-2; D unresolved. Deletions cut 5 bases from V and 3 bases from J, with 8 bases between. Germline CDR1 reads SGDLS; CDR2 reads YYNGEE. The CDR3 has 13 residues. In nucleotides, the CDR3 is TGTGCCAGCAGTCGGTTGGACACCGGGGAGCTGTTTTTT. Protein product: CASSRLDTGELFF.

This sequence joins TRBV29-1 and TRBJ2-1, with 7 bases that match TRBD2. The germline V gene encodes CDR1 SQVTM and CDR2 ANQGSEA. V shed 7 bases and J 8 bases; nucleotides not matched to a gene: 8. CDR3 length equals 12 residues. The CDR3 bases are TGCAGCGGTCGACTAGCCGGGGATGAGCAGTTCTTC. Protein product: CSGRLAGDEQFF.

This clonotype was counted between two and nine times. V gene TRBV27 combines with J gene TRBJ1-5; TRBD1 aligns across 8 bases. J lost 6 bases, V lost 5 bases, and 6 bases had no gene match. The CDR3 runs to 14 residues. Germline V lookup: CDR1 MNHEY, CDR2 SMNVEV (reference sequence). CDR3: CASSPIDRGQPQHF. CDR3 DNA: TGTGCCAGCAGTCCCATCGACAGGGGTCAGCCCCAGCATTTT.

This clonotype came up a few times. The V gene is TRBV29-1, the J gene TRBJ2-3, with D perhaps TRBD2 (6 bases). The CDR3 loop spans 14 amino acids. V was shortened by 4 bases and J by 2 bases, with 13 bases between the two germline ends. Germline CDR1 is SQVTM and CDR2 is ANQGSEA. Here the CDR3 DNA reads TGCAGCGTTGGTCGGCGGGGTACCACAGATACGCAGTATTTT. Translating gives CSVGRRGTTDTQYF.

This clonotype was counted between two and nine times. The chain has TRBV29-1 and TRBJ1-1, with D perhaps matching TRBD1 (5 bases). The CDR3 runs 13 residues. Trimming removed 5 bases from V and 5 bases from J, with 15 bases in between. Germline CDR1 is SQVTM and CDR2 is ANQGSEA. The CDR3 spells CSVTSGEGTEAFF. CDR3 DNA: TGCAGCGTTACGTCGGGGGAGGGGACTGAAGCTTTCTTT. The whole variable domain, filled in from reference TRBV29-1 and TRBJ1-1, reads SAVISQKPSRDICQRGTSLTIQCQVDSQVTMMFWYRQQPGQSLTLIATANQGSEATYESGFVIDKFPISRPNLTFSTLTVSNMSPEDSSIYLCSVTSGEGTEAFFGQGTRLTVV.

The genes are TRBV12-3 or TRBV12-4 and TRBJ1-1, with 8 bases matching TRBD1. CDR3 size: 11 residues. J lost 10 bases, V lost 4 bases, and 2 bases had no gene match. This chain's CDR3 is CASSSRGRAFF. Written as DNA, the CDR3 is TGTGCCAGCAGTTCCAGGGGGCGAGCTTTCTTT.

This clonotype was counted only a few times. The chain uses TRBV28 and TRBJ1-1; no clear D. Germline CDR1 reads MDHEN; CDR2 reads SYDVKM. Deletions cut 7 bases from V and 1 base from J, with 10 bases between. This CDR3 is 13 amino acids long. The CDR3 bases are TGTGCCAGCAAGGAGGGTTGGAACACTGAAGCTTTCTTT. Protein sequence: CASKEGWNTEAFF.

V gene TRBV18 combines with J gene TRBJ1-4; D call uncertain. The CDR3 spans 13 residues. V was cut by 3 bases and J by 8 bases, with 10 bases left in between. CDR1 is KGHSH, CDR2 LQKENI, per germline. The CDR3 loop reads CASSPSSLEKLFF. DNA of the CDR3: TGTGCCAGCTCACCGTCGAGTCTGGAAAAACTGTTTTTT.

This clonotype was found many times. V is TRBV18 and J is TRBJ2-3; tentative D call: TRBD2 (6 bases). The V end was cut by 2 bases, the J end by 1 base, with 10 bases between. CDR1 KGHSH and CDR2 LQKENI come from the germline V gene. The CDR3 sequence is 15 residues long. The CDR3 loop is CASSPALAGTDTQYF. The DNA of the CDR3 is TGTGCCAGCTCACCAGCCTTAGCGGGCACAGATACGCAGTATTTT.

The rearrangement links TRBV24-1 to TRBJ2-5, with 10 bases fitting TRBD2. The CDR3 totals 16 residues. Germline CDR1 and CDR2: KGHDR and SFDVKD. Trimming cost V 4 bases and J 1 base; bases outside gene matches: 5. The CDR3 region is CATSDPGLAPQETQYF. The DNA of the CDR3 is TGTGCCACCAGTGACCCGGGACTAGCGCCCCAAGAGACCCAGTACTTC.

This rearrangement joins TRBV11-2 to TRBJ2-1; D is tentatively TRBD1 or TRBD2 (6 bases each). Trimming removed 5 bases at V and 3 bases at J, with 23 bases between. Germline assignment: CDR1 SGHAT and CDR2 FQNNGV. This CDR3 contains 18 residues. The CDR3 DNA sequence: TGTGCCAGCAGCCTGGGGGGCGGGCCGTCTATCCTCTACAATGAGCAGTTCTTC. As protein: CASSLGGGPSILYNEQFF.

This clonotype has ten or more counts. The genes are TRBV29-1 and TRBJ2-5, with D possibly matching TRBD1 (5 bases). Trimming left V 5 bases short and J 4 bases short, with 11 bases between. This CDR3 spans 12 amino acids. Germline-derived CDR1 and CDR2 are SQVTM and ANQGSEA. The DNA for the CDR3 is TGCAGCGTTTACAGGCAGATAGAGACCCAGTACTTC. It codes for CSVYRQIETQYF.

This clonotype has at least ten counts. The V and J genes are TRBV6-5 and TRBJ2-7; D gene ambiguous. The length of the CDR3 is 11 residues. Germline V CDR1 and CDR2: MNHEY, SVGAGI. The V end lost 10 bases, the J end lost 2 bases, and 9 bases lay between the germline ends. The CDR3 loop reads CATLTPYEQYF. CDR3 bases: TGTGCCACCCTTACCCCCTACGAGCAGTACTTC.

This clonotype has at least ten counts. The chain couples TRBV9 to TRBJ2-5; D remains ambiguous. Trimming cost V 4 bases and J 5 bases, with 18 bases left between them. The germline gives CDR1 SGDLS, CDR2 YYNGEE. The CDR3 sequence is 15 residues long. The DNA of the CDR3 is TGTGCCAGCAGCTCCCCCTCCATGGGGTACGAGACCCAGTACTTC. Its protein product is CASSSPSMGYETQYF.

The V and J genes are TRBV7-9 and TRBJ1-4; tentative D call: TRBD1 (5 bases). CDR1 and CDR2 (germline): SEHNR, FQNEAQ (reference sequence). This CDR3 has 14 residues. V gave up 5 bases and J gave up 8 bases, with 15 bases separating them. This CDR3 reads CASSRDSGGEKLFF. Here the CDR3 DNA reads TGTGCCAGCAGCCGAGACAGCGGGGGAGAAAAACTGTTTTTT.

The rearrangement links TRBV5-4 to TRBJ1-3, with D perhaps TRBD1 (5 bases). The CDR3 is made up of 17 amino acids. Trimming stripped 0 bases from V and 0 bases from J, with 13 bases between. CDR1 and CDR2 (germline): SGHNT, YYREEE (reference sequence). The CDR3 region is CASSLVPGRDSGNTIYF. CDR3 nucleotides: TGTGCCAGCAGCTTGGTTCCAGGGAGGGACTCTGGAAACACCATATATTTT.

This chain joins TRBV29-1 and TRBJ2-3, with a tentative D call TRBD1 (5 bases). Trimming removed 4 bases from V and 10 bases from J, with 9 bases in between. There are 10 residues in the CDR3. The germline V gene encodes CDR1 SQVTM and CDR2 ANQGSEA. CDR3 residues: CSVGQPAQYF. Here the CDR3 DNA reads TGCAGCGTTGGACAGCCGGCGCAGTATTTT.

The CDR3 DNA reads TGTGCCAGCAGCCGGGGGTTCGAGACCCAGTACTTC. It encodes CASSRGFETQYF. V gene TRBV7-8 combines with J gene TRBJ2-5; a weak D match, TRBD2 (6 bases). The germline V gene encodes CDR1 SGHVS and CDR2 FQNEAQ. The CDR3 runs to 12 residues. Deletions cut 5 bases from V and 5 bases from J, with 9 bases between.

This clonotype was seen at least ten times. The CDR3 sequence is CASSDGAERDTQYF. DNA of the CDR3: TGTGCCAGCAGTGACGGGGCGGAAAGGGATACGCAGTATTTT. V is TRBV6-4 and J is TRBJ2-3; TRBD1 might be the D (5 bases). The length of the CDR3 is 14 residues. Trimming shortened V by 2 bases and J by 6 bases, and 12 bases separated the two germline ends. Germline V gives CDR1 MRHNA, CDR2 SNTAGT.

This clonotype was picked up many times. The J gene is TRBJ2-1, the V gene TRBV12-3 or TRBV12-4, with D possibly TRBD1 on 6 matching bases. V was trimmed by 6 bases and J by 7 bases, leaving 19 bases between them. CDR3 length equals 15 residues. CDR3 sequence (DNA): TGTGCCAGCAGCGAAGGGGGAACGAGTAAAAATGAGCAGTTCTTC. Amino acid sequence: CASSEGGTSKNEQFF.

The chain employs TRBV6-5 and TRBJ2-7; tentative D call: TRBD1 (6 bases). The CDR3 covers 13 residues. Per germline, CDR1 MNHEY and CDR2 SVGAGI. Trimming pared 6 bases from V and 2 bases from J, leaving 11 bases between. CDR3 DNA sequence: TGTGCCAGCAGACAGGGTAGGGCCTACGAGCAGTACTTC. Amino acid sequence: CASRQGRAYEQYF.

V is TRBV18 and J is TRBJ2-7; TRBD1 matches at 8 bases. The CDR3 is made up of 15 amino acids. The germline V gene encodes CDR1 KGHSH and CDR2 LQKENI. V gave up 0 bases and J gave up 7 bases; unmatched junction bases: 8. The chain's CDR3 is CASSPPSQGAREQYF. In DNA form, the CDR3 reads TGTGCCAGCTCACCACCTTCCCAGGGGGCTCGTGAGCAGTACTTC.